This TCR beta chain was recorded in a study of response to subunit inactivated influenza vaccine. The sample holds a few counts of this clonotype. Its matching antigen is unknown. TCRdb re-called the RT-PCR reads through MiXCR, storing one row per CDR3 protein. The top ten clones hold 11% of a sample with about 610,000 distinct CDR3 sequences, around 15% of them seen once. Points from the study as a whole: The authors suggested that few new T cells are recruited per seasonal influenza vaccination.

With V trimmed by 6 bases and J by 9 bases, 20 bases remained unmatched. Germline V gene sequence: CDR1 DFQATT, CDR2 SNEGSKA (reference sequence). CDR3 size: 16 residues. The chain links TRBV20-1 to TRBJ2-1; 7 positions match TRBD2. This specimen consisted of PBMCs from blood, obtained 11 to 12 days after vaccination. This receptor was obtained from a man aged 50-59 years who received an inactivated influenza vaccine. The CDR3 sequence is CSADQMSGTPGGEQFF. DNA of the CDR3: TGCAGTGCCGACCAAATGAGCGGTACCCCGGGGGGTGAGCAGTTCTTC.